This TCR beta chain stems from a study of spatial heterogeneity in lung cancer. Points from the study as a whole: Tracking of tumor mutation counts was seen in expanded intratumoral alpha and beta TCR counts.

The CDR3 has 14 amino acids. Germline V gene lookup returns CDR1 LNHNV and CDR2 YYDKDF (reference sequence). V was shortened by 0 bases and J by 4 bases, with 10 bases between the two germline ends. Time point: sample taken at primary tumor resection. From tumor, nontumor lung or frozen PBMC, whole RNA was taken unsorted for sequencing. This clonotype counts as large (0.1 to 1%). Antigen specificity is unknown. This beta chain is a stray sequence in a library constructed for alpha chains; its clone size is not meaningful. Every TCR cDNA molecule bore a unique molecular identifier. TCRdb itself ran the 5' RACE reads through MiXCR, one entry per CDR3 protein. The sample includes a few hundred distinct CDR3 sequences, about 4.4% seen only once; the top ten take 50% to 60%.

The J gene is TRBJ2-7, the V gene TRBV15, with unresolved D. Specimen: lung tumor tissue, collected at surgery. This clonotype was sampled from a male donor with early-stage non-small cell lung cancer. The CDR3 is CATSRDESLYEQYF. The CDR3 DNA reads as TGTGCCACCAGCAGAGATGAGTCATTATACGAGCAGTACTTC.